This entry lists 26 T cell receptor beta chains sequenced from one sample in a study of OX40 agonist ivuxolimab in advanced cancers. Here immunoSEQ multiplex PCR was the method, and the copy in TCRdb shows in-frame clones only, minus some. Of tens of thousands of clones listed, approximately 91% are singletons. Sequenced material: CD4+ or CD8+ T cells sorted from blood, taken in a trial of the OX40 agonist ivuxolimab. The receptors here all came from an adult with an advanced solid tumor such as melanoma, head and neck, liver or kidney cancer.

The chain links TRBV7-9 to TRBJ2-1; D gene unclear. With 5 bases removed from V and 3 bases from J, the gap between germline ends came to 5 bases. The CDR3 contains 12 residues. The germline V gene encodes CDR1 SEHNR and CDR2 FQNEAQ (reference sequence). The chain's CDR3 is CASSRVYNEQFF. CDR3 nucleotides: TGTGCCAGCAGCAGGGTCTACAATGAGCAGTTCTTC.

The rearrangement joins TRBV12-5 to TRBJ1-1; 8 bases match TRBD1. The CDR3 is 13 residues long. The V gene end was trimmed by 6 bases and the J gene end by 1 base; junction bases not matched to a gene: 1. Germline assignment: CDR1 LGHNT and CDR2 FRNRAP. CDR3 in amino acids: CASGGTGNTEAFF. For the CDR3, the DNA is TGTGCTAGTGGGGGGACAGGGAACACTGAAGCTTTCTTT.

The chain links TRBV9 to TRBJ2-1, with D perhaps assigned TRBD1 or TRBD2 (5 bases each). The V end lost 0 bases, the J end lost 0 bases, and 10 bases lay between the germline ends. Germline CDR1 and CDR2: SGDLS and YYNGEE. The CDR3 covers 16 residues. The CDR3: CASSVGAGSSYNEQFF. The CDR3 nucleotides are TGTGCCAGCAGCGTAGGGGCAGGGAGCTCCTACAATGAGCAGTTCTTC.

V usage is TRBV2 and J usage is TRBJ1-4; D uncertain. Germline V gives CDR1 SNHLY, CDR2 FYNNEI. V was clipped by 3 bases and J by 0 bases, with 14 bases between them. The CDR3 sequence is 17 residues long. CDR3 in DNA: TGTGCCAGCAGTGAGAAGCGGGCGAGCACAACTAATGAAAAACTGTTTTTT. Translating gives CASSEKRASTTNEKLFF.

The rearrangement links TRBV10-3 to TRBJ2-7; either TRBD1 or TRBD2 may fit D (5 bases each). Germline CDR1 ENHRY, CDR2 SYGVKD. V gave up 6 bases and J gave up 0 bases, with 21 bases separating them. The CDR3 is made up of 17 amino acids. CDR3 sequence (DNA): TGTGCCATCAGCATTGAGGGTACGGGACGGAGCTCCTACGAGCAGTACTTC. Translated, it gives CAISIEGTGRSSYEQYF.

V and J are TRBV7-2 and TRBJ2-7, with 10 bases identical to TRBD2. The CDR3 totals 15 residues. The trim removed 4 bases at V and 0 bases at J, leaving 3 bases unmatched. The germline gives CDR1 SGHTA, CDR2 FQGNSA. The CDR3 DNA reads as TGTGCCAGCAGCTCTAGCGGGAGAAGCTCCTACGAGCAGTACTTC. This encodes CASSSSGRSSYEQYF.

The chain employs TRBV6-6 and TRBJ2-6; 10 positions match TRBD1. V dropped 5 bases and J dropped 1; count of bases not matched to a gene: 2. Germline-derived CDR1 and CDR2 are MNHNY and SVGAGI (reference sequence). This CDR3 contains 16 residues. CDR3 in DNA: TGTGCCAGCAGTAAGGGACAGGGGTCTGGGGCCAACGTCCTGACTTTC. It yields the protein CASSKGQGSGANVLTF.

The rearrangement links TRBV7-3 to TRBJ2-1; 8 nucleotides line up with TRBD2. Looked up from germline, CDR1 is SGHTA and CDR2 is FQGTGA. This CDR3 comprises 14 residues. J gave up 10 bases and V 2 bases, and 7 bases lay outside the gene matches. The CDR3, as DNA: TGTGCCAGCAGCTTAGGGACTAGTCCGGTGGAGCAGTTCTTC. It specifies CASSLGTSPVEQFF. Variable domain in full (rest from reference TRBV7-3 and TRBJ2-1): GAGVSQTPSNKVTEKGKYVELRCDPISGHTALYWYRQSLGQGPEFLIYFQGTGAADDSGLPNDRFFAVRPEGSVSTLKIQRTERGDSAVYLCASSLGTSPVEQFFGPGTRLTVL.

The V gene is TRBV7-3, the J gene TRBJ2-1; D might be TRBD1 (6 bases). Trimming took 5 bases from V and 6 from J, leaving 11 bases between them. Germline values: CDR1 SGHTA, CDR2 FQGTGA. This CDR3 comprises 13 residues. The CDR3 here is CASSRGQTNEQFF. Here the CDR3 DNA reads TGTGCCAGCAGCCGTGGACAGACCAATGAGCAGTTCTTC.

CDR3 nucleotides: TGTGCCAGTAGTATTAATAGCCACACCGGGGAGCTGTTTTTT. Translated: CASSINSHTGELFF. This chain links TRBV19 with TRBJ2-2; D unclear. This CDR3 is built from 14 residues. The V end lost 3 bases, the J end lost 3 bases, and 8 bases lay between the germline ends. Germline values: CDR1 LNHDA, CDR2 SQIVND (reference sequence).

CDR3 nucleotide sequence: TGTGCCAGTAACCCTGACAGGGGGACAGATACGCAGTATTTT. Translation gives CASNPDRGTDTQYF. This chain joins TRBV18 and TRBJ2-3; 9 bases line up with TRBD1. V dropped 9 bases and J dropped 3; count of bases not matched to a gene: 7. CDR3 length: 14 residues. In germline, CDR1 is KGHSH, CDR2 LQKENI. Drawing the rest from reference TRBV18 and TRBJ2-3, the complete variable domain is NAGVMQNPRHLVRRRGQEARLRCSPMKGHSHVYWYRQLPEEGLKFMVYLQKENIIDESGMPKERFSAEFPKEGPSILRIQQVVRGDSAAYFCASNPDRGTDTQYFGPGTRLTVL.

This chain connects TRBV28 to TRBJ1-1; no clear D. V shed 8 bases and J shed 11 bases, with 18 bases lying between them. There are 12 residues in the CDR3. Germline V gene lookup returns CDR1 MDHEN and CDR2 SYDVKM. As DNA, the CDR3 is TGTGCCAGCGGGTCTTTTGGCATGGGGGCTTTCTTT. Residues: CASGSFGMGAFF.

This chain connects TRBV9 to TRBJ2-5; D uncertain. The CDR3 covers 12 residues. Trimming removed 0 bases at V and 3 bases at J, with 3 bases between. The germline CDR1 and CDR2 sequences are SGDLS and YYNGEE. CDR3 region: CASSVGEETQYF. For the CDR3, the DNA is TGTGCCAGCAGCGTAGGAGAAGAGACCCAGTACTTC.

The genes are TRBV28 and TRBJ2-2, with a possible D match to TRBD1 (6 bases). This CDR3 has 15 residues. Trimming stripped 0 bases from V and 2 bases from J, with 7 bases between. Germline CDR1 and CDR2: MDHEN and SYDVKM. DNA for the CDR3: TGTGCCAGCAGTTTATGGGGGGCTAACACCGGGGAGCTGTTTTTT. It translates to CASSLWGANTGELFF.

The V gene is TRBV11-3, the J gene TRBJ2-1, with 9 nucleotides matching TRBD2. V shed 4 bases, J shed 6 bases, and the junction held 13 bases outside the gene matches. Germline values: CDR1 SGHNT, CDR2 YENEEA. CDR3 length equals 17 residues. The DNA of the CDR3 is TGTGCCAGCAGCTCCCCTTGGCCTAGCGGGAATTTCAATGAGCAGTTCTTC. Protein sequence: CASSSPWPSGNFNEQFF.

The V gene is TRBV7-3, the J gene TRBJ2-1; 8 nucleotides agree with TRBD2. The ends lost 5 bases at V and 3 bases at J; junction bases unmatched: 6. The CDR3 consists of 15 residues. From germline, CDR1 is SGHTA and CDR2 FQGTGA. This CDR3 reads CASSQIAGNYNEQFF. CDR3 coding DNA: TGTGCCAGCAGCCAAATAGCGGGGAACTACAATGAGCAGTTCTTC.

The chain employs TRBV27 and TRBJ2-2; TRBD1 or TRBD2 may be the D gene (5 bases each). With 7 bases removed from V and 6 bases from J, the gap between germline ends came to 15 bases. Germline lookup yields CDR1 MNHEY and CDR2 SMNVEV (reference sequence). The CDR3 has 14 amino acids. The CDR3 sequence: CASTQQEDAGELFF. CDR3 in DNA: TGTGCCAGCACACAACAGGAGGATGCCGGGGAGCTGTTTTTT.

Comments on this clone: A read error may produce the germline difference seen at one junction end. The chain employs TRBV27 and TRBJ2-4, with 10 bases lining up with TRBD2. Per germline, CDR1 MNHEY and CDR2 SMNVEV (reference sequence). There are 15 residues in the CDR3. The DNA for the CDR3 is TGTGCCAGCAGTTTCAGCGGGAGGGCCACAAACATTCAGTACTTC. This translates into CASSFSGRATNIQYF.

The chain carries TRBV5-1 and TRBJ2-1; D not certain. This CDR3 is 15 amino acids long. Germline-derived CDR1 and CDR2 are SGHRS and YFSETQ. The germline V and J ends were trimmed by 3 bases and 1 base, with 11 bases remaining between them. The CDR3 nucleotides are TGCGCCAGCAGCTCAGCCGATTTATCCTACAATGAGCAGTTCTTC. Protein: CASSSADLSYNEQFF.

This chain connects TRBV10-3 to TRBJ2-3, with no clear D. Trimming left V 0 bases short and J 1 base short, with 8 bases between. The CDR3 totals 15 residues. Germline CDR1 is ENHRY and CDR2 is SYGVKD. CDR3 amino acids: CAISESDRGTDTQYF. In nucleotides, the CDR3 is TGTGCCATCAGTGAGTCAGATCGCGGCACAGATACGCAGTATTTT.

Only a few counts were recorded for this clone. The rearrangement joins TRBV7-2 to TRBJ1-2, with D possibly matching TRBD1 (5 bases). The CDR3 contains 16 residues. Germline values: CDR1 SGHTA, CDR2 FQGNSA. Trimming stripped 1 base from V and 0 bases from J, with 12 bases between. DNA of the CDR3: TGTGCCAGCAGCTTAGTAGGGACCGGCGCTAACTATGGCTACACCTTC. The encoded protein is CASSLVGTGANYGYTF. Using reference TRBV7-2 and TRBJ1-2 for the parts outside the CDR3, the full variable domain is GAGVSQSPSNKVTEKGKDVELRCDPISGHTALYWYRQSLGQGLEFLIYFQGNSAPDKSGLPSDRFSAERTGGSVSTLTIQRTQQEDSAVYLCASSLVGTGANYGYTFGSGTRLTVV.

This chain uses TRBV7-2 with TRBJ2-5; D is possibly TRBD2 (6 bases). CDR1 and CDR2 from the germline V gene are SGHTA and FQGNSA. V lost 5 bases and J lost 5, with 18 bases in between. The CDR3 extends over 15 amino acids. CDR3 amino acids: CASSPPGGDGETQYF. DNA for the CDR3: TGTGCCAGCAGCCCTCCCGGGGGTGACGGGGAGACCCAGTACTTC. The full variable domain, with the rest looked up from reference TRBV7-2 and TRBJ2-5, is GAGVSQSPSNKVTEKGKDVELRCDPISGHTALYWYRQSLGQGLEFLIYFQGNSAPDKSGLPSDRFSAERTGGSVSTLTIQRTQQEDSAVYLCASSPPGGDGETQYFGPGTRLLVL.

V and J are TRBV10-3 and TRBJ2-5, with 8 bases fitting TRBD1. V was clipped by 9 bases and J by 3 bases; unmatched bases: 6. Germline V gene sequence: CDR1 ENHRY, CDR2 SYGVKD. The CDR3 contains 13 residues. The CDR3, as DNA: TGTGCCATTGGACAGGGTCGGGAAGAGACCCAGTACTTC. Amino acids: CAIGQGREETQYF.

This chain links TRBV18 with TRBJ2-4; D not certain. With 2 bases removed from V and 1 base from J, the gap between germline ends came to 15 bases. Germline loops: CDR1 KGHSH, CDR2 LQKENI. The CDR3 loop spans 17 amino acids. The CDR3 spells CASSPSGTPRAKNIQYF. CDR3 coding DNA: TGTGCCAGCTCACCATCTGGCACTCCGAGGGCCAAAAACATTCAGTACTTC.

This sequence joins TRBV5-1 and TRBJ2-7, with D possibly TRBD2 on 5 matching bases. Trimming left V 7 bases short and J 5 bases short, with 22 bases between. Germline CDR1 is SGHRS and CDR2 is YFSETQ. CDR3 length: 15 amino acids. CDR3 region: CASRDARGEGHEQYF. The DNA of the CDR3 is TGCGCCAGCCGTGATGCCCGCGGAGAGGGCCACGAGCAGTACTTC.

This chain joins TRBV28 and TRBJ2-1, with D maybe TRBD1 (7 bases). Germline lookup yields CDR1 MDHEN and CDR2 SYDVKM. The V end lost 7 bases, the J end lost 4 bases, and 17 bases lay between the germline ends. The CDR3 covers 15 residues. CDR3 sequence: CASMGIRGTYNEQFF. CDR3 DNA: TGTGCCAGCATGGGGATCAGGGGGACTTACAATGAGCAGTTCTTC.